This paragraph reports one T cell receptor (beta chain). What it binds is not known. These data belong to a study of cytomegalovirus exposure and HLA in healthy donors. General study points: Sequencing had likely introduced a cluster of highly shared sequence variants as an artifact.

Amplification used 60 Vbeta primers and 13 Jbeta primers. This table comes from immunoSEQ multiplex PCR, and its TCRdb copy is limited to in-frame clones, with some not included. The sample holds more than 130,000 clones, about four fifths seen once. CDR1 is SGHVS, CDR2 FQNEAQ, per germline. The CDR3 extends over 17 amino acids. V lost 5 bases and J lost 0; bases outside the gene matches: 13. Sequences were obtained from PBMCs. V gene TRBV7-8 combines with J gene TRBJ2-7; the match to TRBD2 covers 7 bases. The TCR originated in a young man in good health and CMV-seronegative. Written as DNA, the CDR3 is TGTGCCAGCAGCCTAAGGCGTCTAGCGGATAACTCCTACGAGCAGTACTTC. This gives the protein CASSLRRLADNSYEQYF.